This TCR beta chain was sequenced in a study of T cell responses to AZD1222 COVID-19 vaccine. Study-level background: Both about-4-week and about-12-week second-dose recipients were combined.

Data came from immunoSEQ multiplex PCR; TCRdb stores just in-frame clones and leaves some out. The repertoire holds 65,000 to 70,000 clones, with approximately 85% as singletons. Study-wide points: The donors showed a predominance of white British ancestry and of females, with possible underestimation of clonal diversity.

The V end lost 2 bases, the J end lost 0 bases, and 12 bases lay between the germline ends. Germline V gene lookup returns CDR1 MNHEY and CDR2 SVGEGT. The CDR3 totals 16 residues. Notes on this clone: Its antigen remains unidentified.

This clonotype was sampled from an adult in good health. Specimen: peripheral blood, collected on day 0 of AZD1222 vaccination. The chain joins TRBV6-2 or TRBV6-3 to TRBJ2-3; D possibly corresponds to TRBD2 (5 bases). The CDR3 loop reads CASSYPLRTSTDTQYF. CDR3 in DNA: TGTGCCAGCAGTTACCCCTTACGGACTAGCACAGATACGCAGTATTTT.